Below are 11 T cell receptor beta chains sequenced from a single sample in a study of cytomegalovirus exposure and HLA in healthy donors. TCRdb keeps only in-frame clones here, not all; method: immunoSEQ multiplex PCR. The sample lists some 250,000 clones, roughly 90% occurring once. Input material: PBMCs. The receptors were gathered from a woman aged 18 to 35 in good health and CMV-seronegative.

The chain joins TRBV5-4 to TRBJ1-2; 8 bases match TRBD1. V shed 6 bases, J shed 4 bases, and the junction held 8 bases outside the gene matches. CDR1 SGHNT and CDR2 YYREEE come from the germline V gene (reference sequence). The length of the CDR3 is 14 residues. CDR3 coding DNA: TGTGCCAGCAACCCAGGACAGGGCCTCTATGGCTACACCTTC. It translates to CASNPGQGLYGYTF.

The V call is TRBV5-1, the J call TRBJ2-7; the match to TRBD2 covers 9 bases. CDR1 SGHRS and CDR2 YFSETQ come from the germline V gene. The V gene end was trimmed by 4 bases and the J gene end by 2 bases; junction bases not matched to a gene: 4. The CDR3 runs to 14 residues. CDR3 DNA: TGCGCCAGCAGCGTCCCTAGCGGGGCCTACGAGCAGTACTTC. Its translation is CASSVPSGAYEQYF.

The rearrangement links TRBV7-4 to TRBJ1-5; TRBD1 might be the D (5 bases). Germline CDR1 and CDR2: SGHVT and SQSDAQ. The CDR3 totals 16 residues. The V end lost 0 bases, the J end lost 2 bases, and 11 bases lay between the germline ends. The CDR3 reads CASSLAMVGGNQPQHF. CDR3 in DNA: TGTGCCAGCAGCTTAGCGATGGTAGGGGGCAATCAGCCCCAGCATTTT.

This clone was found once. This chain joins TRBV29-1 and TRBJ2-1, with 8 bases identical to TRBD1. V was clipped by 1 base and J by 9 bases; unmatched bases: 11. Germline CDR1 and CDR2: SQVTM and ANQGSEA. CDR3 length equals 15 residues. The DNA for the CDR3 is TGCAGCGTTGAAGGTCTCGGAGGGACAGGAGGTGAGCAGTTCTTC. Translated: CSVEGLGGTGGEQFF.

The rearrangement links TRBV6-5 to TRBJ2-1; 10 bases align to TRBD2. V dropped 2 bases and J dropped 6; count of bases not matched to a gene: 7. CDR3 size: 16 residues. In germline, CDR1 is MNHEY, CDR2 SVGAGI. The CDR3 sequence is CASSYLPGLAINEQFF. Here the CDR3 DNA reads TGTGCCAGCAGTTACCTCCCGGGACTAGCGATCAATGAGCAGTTCTTC.

The chain is built from TRBV10-2 and TRBJ2-5, with TRBD2 matching 10 bases. V dropped 3 bases and J dropped 3; count of bases not matched to a gene: 1. This CDR3 is 14 amino acids long. CDR1 WSHSY and CDR2 SAAADI come from the germline V gene. For the CDR3, the DNA is TGCGCCAGCAGTGATCTAGCGGGGGAAGAGACCCAGTACTTC. Amino acids: CASSDLAGEETQYF.

This clone was picked up one time. This chain joins TRBV2 and TRBJ2-2, with 11 bases aligning to TRBD2. The CDR3 loop spans 16 amino acids. The ends lost 4 bases at V and 4 bases at J; junction bases unmatched: 5. Germline loops: CDR1 SNHLY, CDR2 FYNNEI. In nucleotides, the CDR3 is TGTGCCAGCAGTGTGGGACTAGCGGTTCTCACCGGGGAGCTGTTTTTT. Amino acid sequence: CASSVGLAVLTGELFF.

This chain links TRBV11-2 with TRBJ1-1; TRBD1 matches at 8 bases. The CDR3 has 11 amino acids. With V trimmed by 3 bases and J by 11 bases, 2 bases remained unmatched. Germline V CDR1 and CDR2: SGHAT, FQNNGV. CDR3 in amino acids: CASSLGQAAFF. The CDR3 nucleotides are TGTGCCAGCAGCTTGGGACAGGCGGCTTTCTTT.

This chain joins TRBV7-2 and TRBJ2-5, with TRBD2 matching over 14 bases. The V segment lost 5 bases and the J segment 2 bases; nucleotides outside the gene matches: 7. Germline V gene sequence: CDR1 SGHTA, CDR2 FQGNSA. The CDR3 consists of 17 residues. CDR3 amino acids: CASSLWTSGGTQETQYF. DNA of the CDR3: TGTGCCAGCAGCCTCTGGACTAGCGGGGGGACTCAAGAGACCCAGTACTTC.

V usage is TRBV28 and J usage is TRBJ1-6; unclear D gene. Trimming took off 5 bases at V and 6 bases at J, with 17 bases between the two ends. Germline lookup yields CDR1 MDHEN and CDR2 SYDVKM. CDR3 length: 16 amino acids. As DNA, the CDR3 is TGTGCCAGCAGTCGCCATGCGGAATCCCCTAATTCACCCCTCCACTTT. Translating gives CASSRHAESPNSPLHF.

This chain connects TRBV11-2 to TRBJ1-2; no clear D gene. V lost 1 base to trimming and J lost 5 bases, with 11 bases between them. Germline lookup yields CDR1 SGHAT and CDR2 FQNNGV. This CDR3 has 14 amino acids. The CDR3: CASSLGHSLYGYTF. The CDR3 region has the DNA TGTGCCAGCAGCTTAGGACACTCTCTTTATGGCTACACCTTC. Variable domain in full (rest from reference TRBV11-2 and TRBJ1-2): EAGVAQSPRYKIIEKRQSVAFWCNPISGHATLYWYQQILGQGPKLLIQFQNNGVVDDSQLPKDRFSAERLKGVDSTLKIQPAKLEDSAVYLCASSLGHSLYGYTFGSGTRLTVV.